This T cell receptor (beta chain) stems from a study of T cells in tumors after PD-1 blockade. Across the whole study: During anti-PD-1 treatment, some patients continued daily vismodegib 150 mg. On average, peripheral blood gave 100,000 to 140,000 TCR templates and about 40,000 unique clonotypes.

Study-level results: Peripheral recruitment is suggested, as some novel exhausted tumor clones were in pre-treatment blood.

Regarding this clone: Its antigen is not known.

The table came from immunoSEQ multiplex PCR; TCRdb's copy has only in-frame clones and leaves some out. The sample carries approximately 30,000 clones, roughly four fifths recorded once. Input was roughly 600 ng to 6,004 ng of genomic DNA from tumor or blood. Trimming left V 7 bases short and J 2 bases short, with 18 bases between. The CDR3 is 16 amino acids. Germline V gene lookup returns CDR1 GTSNPN and CDR2 SVGIG (reference sequence). Here the sequenced sample was PBMCs, taken after anti-PD-1 treatment. The V call is TRBV30, the J call TRBJ2-6; D may be TRBD2 (7 bases). The clonotype was recovered from a human donor with basal cell carcinoma. CDR3 in amino acids: CASTGRGGAGANVLTF. The CDR3 DNA sequence: TGTGCCTCCACGGGGAGGGGGGGCGCTGGGGCCAACGTCCTGACTTTC.